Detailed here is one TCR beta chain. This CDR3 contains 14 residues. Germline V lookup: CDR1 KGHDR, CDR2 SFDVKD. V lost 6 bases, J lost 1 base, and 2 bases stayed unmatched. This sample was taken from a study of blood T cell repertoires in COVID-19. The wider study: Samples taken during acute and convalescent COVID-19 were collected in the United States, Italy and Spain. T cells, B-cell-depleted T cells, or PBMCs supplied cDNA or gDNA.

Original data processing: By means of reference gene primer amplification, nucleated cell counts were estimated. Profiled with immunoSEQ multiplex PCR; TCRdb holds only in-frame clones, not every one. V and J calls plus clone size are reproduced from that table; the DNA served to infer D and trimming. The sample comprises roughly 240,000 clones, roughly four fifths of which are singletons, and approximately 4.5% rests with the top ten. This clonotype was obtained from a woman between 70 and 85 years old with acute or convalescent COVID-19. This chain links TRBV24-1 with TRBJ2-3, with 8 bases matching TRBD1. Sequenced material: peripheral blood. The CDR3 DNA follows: TGTGCCACCAGTTTGACAGGGGGCACAGATACGCAGTATTTT. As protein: CATSLTGGTDTQYF.